Sequencing of this T cell receptor beta chain was carried out in a study of blood T cell repertoires in COVID-19. The table came from immunoSEQ multiplex PCR; TCRdb's copy has only in-frame clones and leaves some out. The table lists about 230,000 clones, around 88% of them singletons. The CDR3 loop spans 13 amino acids. The V gene's germline CDR1 is MNHNY and CDR2 SVGAGI (reference sequence). This chain uses TRBV6-6 with TRBJ1-3, with D perhaps matching TRBD1 (6 bases). This sequence originates from a woman aged 40 to 50 with acute COVID-19. Material for sequencing was PBMCs or T cells enriched from blood (not recorded which). The CDR3 region is CAHCPGHRGTIYF. CDR3 coding DNA: TGTGCTCATTGCCCGGGACATAGAGGCACCATATATTTT.